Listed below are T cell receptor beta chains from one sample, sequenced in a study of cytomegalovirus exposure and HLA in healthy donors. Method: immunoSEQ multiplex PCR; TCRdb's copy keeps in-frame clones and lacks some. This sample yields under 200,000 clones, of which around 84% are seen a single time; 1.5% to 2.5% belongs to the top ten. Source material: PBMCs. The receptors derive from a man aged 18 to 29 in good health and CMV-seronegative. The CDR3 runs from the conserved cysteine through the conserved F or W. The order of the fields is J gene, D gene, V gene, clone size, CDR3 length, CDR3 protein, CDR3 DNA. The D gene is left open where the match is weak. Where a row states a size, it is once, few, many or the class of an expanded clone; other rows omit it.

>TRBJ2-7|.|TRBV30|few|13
CAWRAGVGGEQYF
TGTGCCTGGAGGGCTGGGGTCGGGGGCGAGCAGTACTTC
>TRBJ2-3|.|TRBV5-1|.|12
CASSSEGDTQYF
TGCGCCAGCAGCTCGGAGGGGGATACGCAGTATTTT
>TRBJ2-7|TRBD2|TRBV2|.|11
CASQRGYEQYF
TGTGCCTCCCAGCGGGGGTACGAGCAGTACTTC
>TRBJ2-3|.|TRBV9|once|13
CASSVGPGDTQYF
TGTGCCAGCAGCGTAGGCCCCGGGGATACGCAGTATTTT
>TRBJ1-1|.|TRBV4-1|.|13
CASSLQGNTEAFF
TGCGCCAGCAGTCTTCAGGGTAACACTGAAGCTTTCTTT
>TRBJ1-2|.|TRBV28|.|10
CASGLSGYTF
TGTGCCAGCGGACTTTCTGGCTACACCTTC
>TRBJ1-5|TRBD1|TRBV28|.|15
CASSFRQGWHQPQHF
TGTGCCAGCAGTTTCAGACAGGGTTGGCATCAGCCCCAGCATTTT
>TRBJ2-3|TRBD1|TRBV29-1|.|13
CSVADRGTDTRYF
TGCAGCGTTGCAGACAGGGGCACAGATACGCGGTATTTT
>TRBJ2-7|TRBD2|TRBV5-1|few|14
CASSTSSGSYEQYF
TGCGCCAGCAGCACCTCTAGCGGGAGCTACGAGCAGTACTTC
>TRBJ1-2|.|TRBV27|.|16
CASSLSKDGGAGGYTF
TGTGCCAGCAGTTTATCGAAGGATGGGGGGGCTGGAGGCTACACCTTC
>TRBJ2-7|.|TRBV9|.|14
CASSPYPAAYEQYF
TGTGCCAGCAGCCCTTACCCAGCGGCCTACGAGCAGTACTTC
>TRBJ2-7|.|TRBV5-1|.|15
CASSPDVGQAYEQYF
TGCGCCAGCAGCCCCGATGTTGGACAAGCCTACGAGCAGTACTTC
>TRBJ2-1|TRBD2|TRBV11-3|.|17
CASSADWGGGGSDEQFF
TGTGCCAGCAGCGCCGATTGGGGGGGTGGAGGGAGCGATGAGCAGTTCTTC
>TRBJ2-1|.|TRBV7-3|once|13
CASSPRSGNEQFF
TGTGCCAGCAGCCCCAGATCGGGAAATGAGCAGTTCTTC
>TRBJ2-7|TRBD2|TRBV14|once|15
CASGGSGGILYEQYF
TGTGCCAGCGGAGGAAGCGGGGGGATACTCTACGAGCAGTACTTC